This is a list of T cell receptor beta chains from one sample in a study of identical twins. TCRdb independently ran MiXCR on the 5' RACE reads; one entry per CDR3 protein. The sample yields approximately 620,000 distinct CDR3 sequences, around 8.3% seen once. These records were also assigned to another study, of yellow fever vaccine responses in identical twins.

The specimen was PBMCs. The receptor set was obtained from a woman aged 18-30 years in good health. Each CDR3 is given with its conserved first and last residue. The D gene is left open where the match is weak. Some rows mark clone size as missing; the rest say once, few, many or name a class of expanded clone.

D,J,size,V,CDR3,DNA
TRBD1,TRBJ2-7,many,TRBV4-3,CASSPGTGSYEQYF,TGTGCCAGCAGTCCCGGGACAGGGTCCTACGAGCAGTACTTC
TRBD2,TRBJ2-3,many,TRBV5-1,CASSVRLAGLDTQYF,TGCGCCAGCAGCGTGAGACTAGCGGGACTAGATACGCAGTATTTT
NA,TRBJ2-7,NA,TRBV4-3,CASSQDPGTYHEQYF,TGCGCCAGCAGCCAAGACCCGGGGACCTACCACGAGCAGTACTTC
NA,TRBJ2-3,NA,TRBV4-3,CASSQDRKGLRDTQYF,TGCGCCAGCAGCCAAGATCGAAAGGGACTGAGAGATACGCAGTATTTT
NA,TRBJ2-3,many,TRBV6-2/TRBV6-3,CASSYDVLGTDTQYF,TGTGCCAGCAGTTATGATGTGCTAGGCACAGATACGCAGTATTTT
NA,TRBJ2-7,many,TRBV29-1,CSYLGPLSYEQYF,TGCAGCTATTTGGGACCGCTCTCCTACGAGCAGTACTTC
NA,TRBJ2-5,NA,TRBV4-2,CASSPGGESKRETQYF,TGTGCCAGCAGCCCGGGGGGCGAGTCAAAACGGGAGACCCAGTACTTC
TRBD2,TRBJ2-3,NA,TRBV20-1,CSASSLAGGLTDTQYF,TGCAGTGCTAGTTCGCTAGCGGGGGGCCTCACAGATACGCAGTATTTT
NA,TRBJ2-3,NA,TRBV7-9,CASSRRRVETDTQYF,TGTGCCAGCAGCCGACGGAGAGTTGAAACAGATACGCAGTATTTT
TRBD1,TRBJ1-1,NA,TRBV5-5,CASSAGQGGLLDTEAFF,TGTGCCAGCAGTGCAGGACAGGGGGGTCTTTTGGACACTGAAGCTTTCTTT
NA,TRBJ2-7,few,TRBV6-5,CASSYFRGSYEQYF,TGTGCCAGCAGTTACTTTAGGGGCTCCTACGAGCAGTACTTC
TRBD1,TRBJ1-5,many,TRBV2,CASSQTGGNQPQHF,TGTGCCAGCAGTCAGACAGGGGGCAATCAGCCCCAGCATTTT
NA,TRBJ1-2,NA,TRBV4-2,CASSQGTTVNYGYTF,TGTGCCAGCAGCCAAGGAACGACAGTTAACTATGGCTACACCTTC
NA,TRBJ2-1,many,TRBV11-2,CASSFWATGLSDEQFF,TGTGCCAGCAGCTTTTGGGCGACAGGATTGAGCGATGAGCAGTTCTTC
TRBD1,TRBJ2-7,many,TRBV3-1,CASSPDRGLDEQYF,TGTGCCAGCAGTCCCGACAGGGGGCTCGACGAGCAGTACTTC
NA,TRBJ2-1,many,TRBV20-1,CSASERRNEQFF,TGCAGTGCTAGTGAGCGTAGGAATGAGCAGTTCTTC
NA,TRBJ1-4,many,TRBV15,CATSSGLATGDEKLFF,TGTGCCACCAGCAGTGGGCTGGCGACGGGTGATGAAAAACTGTTTTTT
TRBD1,TRBJ2-1,NA,TRBV2,CASRETGGYNEQFF,TGTGCCAGCAGAGAGACAGGGGGTTACAATGAGCAGTTCTTC
NA,TRBJ2-1,NA,TRBV6-5,CASSYSWARAYNEQFF,TGTGCCAGCAGTTACTCATGGGCTAGAGCCTACAATGAGCAGTTCTTC
NA,TRBJ2-7,NA,TRBV5-1,CASSPDTGREQYF,TGCGCCAGCAGCCCGGACACAGGGCGCGAGCAGTACTTC
TRBD1,TRBJ2-5,few,TRBV6-2/TRBV6-3,CASRMTGSQETQYF,TGTGCCAGCAGAATGACAGGGTCCCAAGAGACCCAGTACTTC
NA,TRBJ1-2,NA,TRBV19,CASSTSDRANYGYTF,TGTGCCAGTAGTACCTCGGACAGAGCTAACTATGGCTACACCTTC
TRBD2,TRBJ2-2,few,TRBV11-2,CASSFRTSGGPLNTGELFF,TGTGCCAGCAGCTTTCGGACTAGCGGGGGGCCCTTGAACACCGGGGAGCTGTTTTTT
NA,TRBJ2-7,NA,TRBV29-1,CSVAPPTSAASYEQYF,TGCAGCGTTGCCCCACCCACGAGTGCGGCTTCCTACGAGCAGTACTTC
TRBD1,TRBJ2-7,many,TRBV15,CATRDRRDRTSYEQYF,TGTGCCACCAGAGATAGACGGGACAGGACCTCCTACGAGCAGTACTTC
NA,TRBJ2-7,few,TRBV12-3/TRBV12-4,CASSLALSMREGYEQYF,TGTGCCAGCAGTTTAGCGCTGTCTATGAGAGAGGGGTACGAGCAGTACTTC